The 13 T cell receptor beta chains below come from one sample, sequenced in a study of technical replicates of blood from a few donors. Sequenced by immunoSEQ multiplex PCR; TCRdb stores in-frame clones only, minus some. The sample includes over 70,000 clones, about 97% of them seen just once. The specimen sequenced was T cells isolated from PBMCs. The origin of the receptors is a human donor in good health.

V gene TRBV5-4 combines with J gene TRBJ2-4; TRBD2 agrees at 12 bases. Germline CDR1 is SGHNT and CDR2 is YYREEE (reference sequence). V was clipped by 4 bases and J by 8 bases; unmatched bases: 13. The CDR3 is 17 amino acids. DNA of the CDR3: TGTGCCAGCAGCCCAAACTCGACTAGCGGGAGAGGGTACATTCAGTACTTC. Translation gives CASSPNSTSGRGYIQYF.

This chain connects TRBV29-1 to TRBJ2-5, with 10 bases identical to TRBD2. Germline CDR1 SQVTM, CDR2 ANQGSEA. CDR3 length equals 18 residues. The ends lost 6 bases at V and 4 bases at J; junction bases unmatched: 20. CDR3 bases: TGCAGCGTCTCCCGTGGGTGGTCTAGCGGGAGTACAGGAGAGACCCAGTACTTC. This gives the protein CSVSRGWSSGSTGETQYF. Variable domain in full (rest from reference TRBV29-1 and TRBJ2-5): SAVISQKPSRDICQRGTSLTIQCQVDSQVTMMFWYRQQPGQSLTLIATANQGSEATYESGFVIDKFPISRPNLTFSTLTVSNMSPEDSSIYLCSVSRGWSSGSTGETQYFGPGTRLLVL.

The chain links TRBV9 to TRBJ2-2, with D possibly TRBD2 on 6 matching bases. The CDR3 is 15 residues long. The V and J ends lost 0 bases and 5 bases respectively, with 11 bases between them. CDR1 and CDR2 from the germline V gene are SGDLS and YYNGEE. Written as DNA, the CDR3 is TGTGCCAGCAGCGTAGCGGGAGAGTGGACCGGGGAGCTGTTTTTT. Its protein product is CASSVAGEWTGELFF.

The rearrangement links TRBV7-8 to TRBJ2-2; D is uncertain. V was shortened by 5 bases and J by 5 bases, with 6 bases between the two germline ends. This CDR3 is 12 amino acids long. The germline V gene encodes CDR1 SGHVS and CDR2 FQNEAQ. The CDR3 sequence is CASSPRTGELFF. The CDR3 nucleotides are TGTGCCAGCAGCCCCAGAACCGGGGAGCTGTTTTTT.

J is TRBJ1-2 and V is TRBV5-6; 10 nucleotides match TRBD1. From germline, CDR1 is SGHDT and CDR2 YYEEEE. The CDR3 has 17 residues. V lost 3 bases and J lost 3; bases outside the gene matches: 11. The CDR3 is CASSSEDRGKRDYGYTF. The CDR3 nucleotides are TGTGCCAGCAGCTCTGAGGACAGGGGGAAGAGGGACTATGGCTACACCTTC.

This chain links TRBV13 with TRBJ2-7; TRBD2 aligns across 8 bases. This CDR3 spans 16 amino acids. Germline CDR1 is PRHDT and CDR2 is FYEKMQ (reference sequence). J lost 2 bases, V lost 3 bases, and 9 bases had no gene match. The CDR3 reads CASSFFLTGGAYEQYF. The CDR3 region has the DNA TGTGCCAGCAGCTTCTTCCTGACGGGGGGGGCCTACGAGCAGTACTTC.

The chain joins TRBV5-6 to TRBJ1-5; D may be TRBD1 (6 bases). Germline V gene sequence: CDR1 SGHDT, CDR2 YYEEEE. The CDR3 is 15 residues long. Trimming removed 1 base at V and 4 bases at J, with 12 bases between. The CDR3 coding sequence is TGTGCCAGCAGCTTGACGGCAAGGGGGAATCAGCCCCAGCATTTT. Its protein product is CASSLTARGNQPQHF.

This clone was counted once. This chain links TRBV11-2 with TRBJ2-1; D perhaps matches TRBD2 (5 bases). Trimming left V 8 bases short and J 6 bases short, with 20 bases between. The CDR3 length is 15 residues. CDR1 SGHAT and CDR2 FQNNGV come from the germline V gene. CDR3 loop: CASGPTLGLANEQFF. The CDR3 nucleotides read TGTGCCAGCGGGCCAACCCTTGGACTCGCCAATGAGCAGTTCTTC.

The V and J genes are TRBV28 and TRBJ1-5; D is unclear. This CDR3 has 12 residues. The V end lost 5 bases, the J end lost 7 bases, and 9 bases lay between the germline ends. Germline V gene sequence: CDR1 MDHEN, CDR2 SYDVKM. The chain's CDR3 is CASSLRSQPQHF. CDR3 coding DNA: TGTGCCAGCAGTCTTAGATCACAGCCCCAGCATTTT.

The chain couples TRBV30 to TRBJ1-4, with 8 bases that match TRBD1. The CDR3 totals 14 residues. After removal of 7 bases from V and 4 bases from J, the junction contained 8 bases not matched to a gene. CDR1 and CDR2 (germline): GTSNPN, SVGIG (reference sequence). Written as DNA, the CDR3 is TGTGCCTCCCAAGGACAGGGCATTAATGAAAAACTGTTTTTT. Protein sequence: CASQGQGINEKLFF. The full variable domain, with the rest looked up from reference TRBV30 and TRBJ1-4, is SQTIHQWPATLVQPVGSPLSLECTVEGTSNPNLYWYRQAAGRGLQLLFYSVGIGQISSEVPQNLSASRPQDRQFILSSKKLLLSDSGFYLCASQGQGINEKLFFGSGTQLSVL.

The chain carries TRBV27 and TRBJ2-6; D gene ambiguous. The CDR3 has 19 amino acids. V lost 1 base and J 2 bases, leaving 18 bases between the germline ends. The germline V gene encodes CDR1 MNHEY and CDR2 SMNVEV (reference sequence). DNA for the CDR3: TGTGCCAGCAGTTTATGGGCATTCATCCCCGGAACTGGGGCCAACGTCCTGACTTTC. It translates to CASSLWAFIPGTGANVLTF.

This chain connects TRBV28 to TRBJ1-1; D not resolved. CDR1 and CDR2 from the germline V gene are MDHEN and SYDVKM. This CDR3 spans 12 amino acids. Trimming took 6 bases from V and 0 from J, leaving 5 bases between them. The DNA for the CDR3 is TGTGCCAGCAGAACGGTGAACACTGAAGCTTTCTTT. Translated, it gives CASRTVNTEAFF.

This clone was observed a single time. The chain links TRBV28 to TRBJ1-1, with TRBD1 identical over 9 bases. This CDR3 is 15 amino acids long. CDR1 MDHEN and CDR2 SYDVKM come from the germline V gene. The V and J ends lost 8 bases and 4 bases, in that order; junction bases with no gene match: 11. Written as DNA, the CDR3 is TGTGCCAGCGGAGGTCCTGGGACAGGGAGCACTGAAGCTTTCTTT. It encodes CASGGPGTGSTEAFF.